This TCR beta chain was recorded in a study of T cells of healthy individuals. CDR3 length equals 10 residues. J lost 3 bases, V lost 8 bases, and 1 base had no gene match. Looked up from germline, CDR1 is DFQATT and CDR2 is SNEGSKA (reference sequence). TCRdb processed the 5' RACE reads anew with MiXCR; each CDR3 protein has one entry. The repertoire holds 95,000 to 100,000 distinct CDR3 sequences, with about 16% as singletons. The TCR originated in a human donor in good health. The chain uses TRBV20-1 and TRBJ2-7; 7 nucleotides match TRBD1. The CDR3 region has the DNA TGCAGTTGGGACAGCTACGAGCAGTACTTC. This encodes CSWDSYEQYF.